This section outlines one T cell receptor (beta chain) sequence together with its context. Antigen: not known. Produced via immunoSEQ multiplex PCR; TCRdb's table is partial and in-frame only. The table has 84,000 or so clones, 80% to 90% seen once. The sample comes from a study of T cell responses to AZD1222 COVID-19 vaccine. Study-wide findings and caveats: Donors were chiefly white British, with a greater number of females, and clonal diversity was perhaps underestimated. A reported finding is that nearly half of spike-specific TCRs target unmutated variant regions.

The germline V gene has CDR1 KGHSH and CDR2 LQKENI. With V trimmed by 4 bases and J by 4 bases, 10 bases remained unmatched. The CDR3 is made up of 16 amino acids. V and J are TRBV18 and TRBJ1-1, with 9 positions matching TRBD1. This clonotype was sampled from an adult in good health. The sample in question was peripheral blood, obtained on day 0 of AZD1222 vaccination. The CDR3 reads CASSLGPGTGFTEAFF. In nucleotides, the CDR3 is TGTGCCAGCTCACTCGGTCCCGGGACAGGGTTCACTGAAGCTTTCTTT.